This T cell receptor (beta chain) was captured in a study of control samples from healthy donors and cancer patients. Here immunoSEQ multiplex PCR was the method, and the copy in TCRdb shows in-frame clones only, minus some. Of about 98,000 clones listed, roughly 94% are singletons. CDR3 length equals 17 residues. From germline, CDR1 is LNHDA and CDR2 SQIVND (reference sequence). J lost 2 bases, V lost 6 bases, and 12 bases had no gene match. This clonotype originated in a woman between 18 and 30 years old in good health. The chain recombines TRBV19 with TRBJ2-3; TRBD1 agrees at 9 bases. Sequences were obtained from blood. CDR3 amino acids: CASRTAQGAGHTDTQYF. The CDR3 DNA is TGTGCCAGTAGGACTGCACAGGGGGCGGGCCACACAGATACGCAGTATTTT. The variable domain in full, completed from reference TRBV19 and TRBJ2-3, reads DGGITQSPKYLFRKEGQNVTLSCEQNLNHDAMYWYRQDPGQGLRLIYYSQIVNDFQKGDIAEGYSVSREKKESFPLTVTSAQKNPTAFYLCASRTAQGAGHTDTQYFGPGTRLTVL.